This entry describes one T cell receptor (beta chain). This sample was taken from a study of T cell responses to AZD1222 COVID-19 vaccine. Sequenced by immunoSEQ multiplex PCR; TCRdb stores in-frame clones only, minus some. The sample holds 70,000 or so clones, 83% seen once. This sample comprised peripheral blood, obtained 28 days after the second AZD1222 dose. The sequence came from an adult who received the AZD1222 COVID-19 vaccine.

The CDR3, as DNA: TGCGCCAGCAGCTTGGCTGTACCGAGCCATGGCTACACCTTC. Amino acid sequence: CASSLAVPSHGYTF. The rearrangement joins TRBV5-1 to TRBJ1-2; D is uncertain. The germline V gene encodes CDR1 SGHRS and CDR2 YFSETQ. Trimming shortened V by 0 bases and J by 6 bases, and 12 bases separated the two germline ends. The CDR3 runs to 14 residues.